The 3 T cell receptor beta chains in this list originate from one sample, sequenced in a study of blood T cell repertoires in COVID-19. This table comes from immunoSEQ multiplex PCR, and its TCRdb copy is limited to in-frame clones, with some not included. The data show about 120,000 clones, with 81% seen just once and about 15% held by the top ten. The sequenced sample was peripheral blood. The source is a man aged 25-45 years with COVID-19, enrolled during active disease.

The CDR3 DNA is TGTGCGGGGCTCCCGAACACCGGGGAGCTGTTTTTT. Its translation is CAGLPNTGELFF. This chain uses TRBV12-3 or TRBV12-4 with TRBJ2-2; tentatively, D is TRBD1 (5 bases). This CDR3 is 12 amino acids long.

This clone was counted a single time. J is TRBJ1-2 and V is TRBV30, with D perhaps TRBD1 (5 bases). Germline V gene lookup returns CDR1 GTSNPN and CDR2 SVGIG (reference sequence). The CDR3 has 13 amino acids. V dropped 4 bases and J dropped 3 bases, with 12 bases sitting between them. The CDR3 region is CAWTPGTDYGYTF. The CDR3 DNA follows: TGTGCCTGGACCCCCGGGACTGACTATGGCTACACCTTC.

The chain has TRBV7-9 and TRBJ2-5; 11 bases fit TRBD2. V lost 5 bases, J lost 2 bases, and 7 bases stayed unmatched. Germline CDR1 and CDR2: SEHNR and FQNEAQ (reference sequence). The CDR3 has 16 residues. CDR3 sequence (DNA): TGTGCCAGCAGCCAGAGACTAGCGGGGACTCAAGAGACCCAGTACTTC. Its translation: CASSQRLAGTQETQYF.